Included here is one T cell receptor beta chain sequence, with context. V was cut by 2 bases and J by 2 bases, with 16 bases left in between. The CDR3 length is 16 residues. Germline-derived CDR1 and CDR2 are MNHNY and SVGAGI (reference sequence). The data derive from a study of shared T cell receptors in the human thymus. Sequencing was performed with immunoSEQ multiplex PCR; in TCRdb, only in-frame clones are kept and a portion is missing. The data hold about 500,000 clones, with around three quarters observed a single time. A further study also used this sample, focusing on human thymus T cells. As that study records: Donor material was obtained from healthy Finnish infants undergoing corrective surgery for congenital heart defects. Resections from corrective heart surgery provided thymus tissue. Thymic and blood repertoires appeared to display a bias in their usage of V and J genes. What related research reported was that thymic repertoires overlapped highly among unrelated individuals.

The sequenced material came from thymocytes. The receptor was isolated from a boy less than two years old with a congenital heart defect. This chain uses TRBV6-6 with TRBJ2-7; perhaps TRBD1 as D (6 bases). The CDR3, as DNA: TGTGCCAGCAGTTACCCTGGACAGTTCCGTACCTACGAGCAGTACTTC. It is translated as CASSYPGQFRTYEQYF.